The 5 T cell receptor beta chains presented below share a single source sample, sequenced in a study of glioma-infiltrating T cells after dendritic cell vaccination. Clones were sequenced by immunoSEQ multiplex PCR, and TCRdb holds only the in-frame ones, with some missing. Of 45,000 to 55,000 clones in the sample, 85% to 90% are singletons; the top ten hold about 10%. The sample in question was blood, obtained before dendritic cell vaccination. Receptor source: a human donor with glioblastoma.

The J gene is TRBJ1-4, the V gene TRBV7-6, with D maybe TRBD1 (6 bases). Trimming took off 5 bases at V and 3 bases at J, with 10 bases between the two ends. Germline CDR1 is SGHVS and CDR2 is FNYEAQ. The length of the CDR3 is 14 residues. Here the CDR3 DNA reads TGTGCCAGCAGCGGCAGGGGAGCTAATGAAAAACTGTTTTTT. This translates into CASSGRGANEKLFF. Looking up the rest from reference TRBV7-6 and TRBJ1-4 gives the full variable domain: GAGVSQSPRYKVTKRGQDVALRCDPISGHVSLYWYRQALGQGPEFLTYFNYEAQQDKSGLPNDRFSAERPEGSISTLTIQRTEQRDSAMYRCASSGRGANEKLFFGSGTQLSVL.

This clone came up a few times. J is TRBJ2-4 and V is TRBV19; a possible D gene is TRBD1 (5 bases). V was trimmed by 6 bases and J by 4 bases, leaving 13 bases between them. In germline, CDR1 is LNHDA, CDR2 SQIVND (reference sequence). The CDR3 length is 14 residues. CDR3 amino acids: CASRSDIKKNIQYF. CDR3 DNA: TGTGCCAGTAGGTCGGACATAAAAAAAAACATTCAGTACTTC.

The chain recombines TRBV7-2 with TRBJ1-1; the match to TRBD1 covers 7 bases. Losses at the gene ends were 3 bases for V and 5 bases for J; bases not matched to a gene: 9. CDR1 and CDR2 from the germline V gene are SGHTA and FQGNSA. This CDR3 is built from 15 residues. As DNA, the CDR3 is TGTGCCAGCAGCTTGGAGAGGGGGCCAGGAACTGAAGCTTTCTTT. This translates into CASSLERGPGTEAFF.

CDR3 residues: CATNSKAAGNTIYF. The CDR3 DNA sequence: TGTGCCACCAACTCCAAGGCGGCTGGAAACACCATATATTTT. J is TRBJ1-3 and V is TRBV19; D call uncertain. V lost 10 bases and J 2 bases, leaving 15 bases between the germline ends. The length of the CDR3 is 14 residues. Germline V gives CDR1 LNHDA, CDR2 SQIVND (reference sequence).

The CDR3 sequence: CASSLVSIAGPGDTQYF. In DNA form, the CDR3 reads TGTGCCAGCAGCTTAGTGTCCATAGCGGGGCCTGGAGATACGCAGTATTTT. The chain employs TRBV7-6 and TRBJ2-3, with 8 bases aligning to TRBD2. CDR3 length: 17 amino acids. Germline V gives CDR1 SGHVS, CDR2 FNYEAQ. After removal of 1 base from V and 5 bases from J, the junction contained 11 bases not matched to a gene.